The 9 T cell receptor beta chains below come from one sample, sequenced in a study of T cell changes during pregnancy in multiple sclerosis. The repertoire was sequenced with immunoSEQ multiplex PCR; TCRdb's copy has only in-frame clones and lacks some. The repertoire consists of under 95,000 clones, with nearly 95% occurring once and the leading ten covering about 1%. The sample here was peripheral blood, taken in the second trimester of pregnancy. All receptors derive from a female donor in good health, enrolled as a control in a pregnancy study.

The chain combines TRBV27 with TRBJ1-1; 8 bases are shared with TRBD1. V was pared by 4 bases and J by 5 bases, with 6 bases of the junction left unmatched. Germline assignment: CDR1 MNHEY and CDR2 SMNVEV (reference sequence). The CDR3 is 14 amino acids. The DNA of the CDR3 is TGTGCCAGCAGTTCCTCGGACAGGGCGACTGAAGCTTTCTTT. Amino acids: CASSSSDRATEAFF.

The J gene is TRBJ2-5, the V gene TRBV2; perhaps TRBD2 as D (5 bases). Germline V gene sequence: CDR1 SNHLY, CDR2 FYNNEI. The CDR3 runs 15 residues. Trimming stripped 8 bases from V and 0 bases from J, with 16 bases between. The CDR3 is CASRGIARDQETQYF. The CDR3 DNA is TGTGCCAGCCGAGGAATTGCGCGGGACCAAGAGACCCAGTACTTC.

V gene TRBV28 combines with J gene TRBJ1-5; TRBD1 agrees at 11 bases. The CDR3 has 17 residues. J was trimmed by 4 bases and V by 2 bases; bases with no gene match: 7. The germline V gene encodes CDR1 MDHEN and CDR2 SYDVKM. The CDR3 loop reads CASSLSTGTGGNQPQHF. In DNA, the CDR3 is TGTGCCAGCAGTTTAAGTACCGGGACAGGGGGGAATCAGCCCCAGCATTTT.

J is TRBJ2-7 and V is TRBV11-2; 7 positions match TRBD2. Looked up from germline, CDR1 is SGHAT and CDR2 is FQNNGV. V trimming: 6 bases; J trimming: 2 bases; junction bases outside the gene matches: 7. CDR3 length: 14 residues. Here the CDR3 DNA reads TGTGCCAGCAGGCAAGCGGGGTTGCCCTACGAGCAGTACTTC. This encodes CASRQAGLPYEQYF.

V is TRBV9 and J is TRBJ2-1, with D possibly TRBD1 on 5 matching bases. CDR1 and CDR2 (germline): SGDLS, YYNGEE. CDR3 length: 15 residues. Trimming took off 5 bases at V and 8 bases at J, with 20 bases between the two ends. The CDR3 bases are TGTGCCAGCAGGGCCAGGGAAGGAATCAGCGATGAGCAGTTCTTC. As protein: CASRAREGISDEQFF.

The chain is built from TRBV5-5 and TRBJ1-3, with D maybe TRBD1 (5 bases). Germline values: CDR1 SGHKS, CDR2 YYEKEE (reference sequence). Trimming shortened V by 3 bases and J by 0 bases, and 13 bases separated the two germline ends. CDR3 length equals 16 residues. The CDR3 DNA reads TGTGCCAGCAGCTCCTACAGGCTAAACTCTGGAAACACCATATATTTT. Its translation is CASSSYRLNSGNTIYF.

The chain recombines TRBV18 with TRBJ2-7; D perhaps matches TRBD1 (6 bases). Germline values: CDR1 KGHSH, CDR2 LQKENI. This CDR3 contains 16 residues. The ends were cut back, 2 bases at V and 0 bases at J, with 14 bases in the middle. The CDR3 DNA is TGTGCCAGCTCACCAATCGGAACAGGGAGCTCCTACGAGCAGTACTTC. Translation gives CASSPIGTGSSYEQYF.

This chain links TRBV5-6 with TRBJ1-2; D unresolved. The germline gives CDR1 SGHDT, CDR2 YYEEEE. Deletions cut 0 bases from V and 7 bases from J, with 16 bases between. The CDR3 length is 15 residues. Here the CDR3 reads CASSLDSLLLGGYTF. For the CDR3, the DNA is TGTGCCAGCAGCTTGGACAGTCTGCTATTGGGTGGCTACACCTTC.

The V and J genes are TRBV28 and TRBJ1-5; the D is unclear. Germline V CDR1 and CDR2: MDHEN, SYDVKM. This CDR3 spans 13 amino acids. The ends were cut back, 3 bases at V and 2 bases at J, with 5 bases in the middle. CDR3 amino acids: CASSFPGNQPQHF. The CDR3 nucleotides are TGTGCCAGCAGTTTCCCGGGCAATCAGCCCCAGCATTTT.